The rows below give T cell receptor beta chains drawn from one sample of a study of shared clonotypes between healthy human individuals. Using immunoSEQ multiplex PCR, the repertoire was profiled, and TCRdb retains in-frame clones only, with some absent. Found here are about 1.5 million clones, around 98% of them singletons; the top ten hold approximately 0.44%. The sequencing input was naive CD4+ T cells sorted from blood. The receptors originated from a man aged 25 to 40 in good health. The CDR3 runs from the conserved cysteine through the conserved F or W. The D gene is left open where the match is weak. Not all rows give a size; the values are once, few, many and, for expanded clones, a class.

CDR3 DNA: TGTGCCAGCAGCCAAGTGGGGGGCCCTATGAACACTGAAGCTTTCTTT; CDR3 protein: CASSQVGGPMNTEAFF; CDR3 length: 16; J gene: TRBJ1-1; V gene: TRBV14; D gene: .; clone size: .
CDR3 DNA: TGTGCCAGCTCATCCCTACCAGACTCCCATCCATACGAGCAGTACTTC; CDR3 protein: CASSSLPDSHPYEQYF; CDR3 length: 16; J gene: TRBJ2-7; V gene: TRBV18; D gene: .; clone size: .
CDR3 DNA: TGTGCCAGCAGTTTATCGAAGCTAGCGGGAGGGCAATACACCGGGGAGCTGTTTTTT; CDR3 protein: CASSLSKLAGGQYTGELFF; CDR3 length: 19; J gene: TRBJ2-2; V gene: TRBV27; D gene: TRBD2; clone size: .
CDR3 DNA: TGTGCCAGCAGCCAAGATGCTAGCGGGGGATCCTACGAGCAGTACTTC; CDR3 protein: CASSQDASGGSYEQYF; CDR3 length: 16; J gene: TRBJ2-7; V gene: TRBV4-2; D gene: TRBD2; clone size: .
CDR3 DNA: TGTGCCAGCGCTTTGGGACTAGCGTCTTACGAGCAGTACTTC; CDR3 protein: CASALGLASYEQYF; CDR3 length: 14; J gene: TRBJ2-7; V gene: TRBV6-5; D gene: TRBD2; clone size: .
CDR3 DNA: TGTGCCAGCAGTAGACTAGCGGGAATCGAGGAGCAGTACTTC; CDR3 protein: CASSRLAGIEEQYF; CDR3 length: 14; J gene: TRBJ2-7; V gene: TRBV27; D gene: TRBD2; clone size: .
CDR3 DNA: TGTGCCAGCAGCTTAGAGAACACAGGTTATGGCTACACCTTC; CDR3 protein: CASSLENTGYGYTF; CDR3 length: 14; J gene: TRBJ1-2; V gene: TRBV11-2; D gene: .; clone size: once
CDR3 DNA: TGTGCCAGCAGCTTGGCCGTGGACAGCAGCATGAACACTGAAGCTTTCTTT; CDR3 protein: CASSLAVDSSMNTEAFF; CDR3 length: 17; J gene: TRBJ1-1; V gene: TRBV5-4; D gene: .; clone size: .
CDR3 DNA: TGTGCCAGCAGCCATAGTATTGAGCAGTACTTC; CDR3 protein: CASSHSIEQYF; CDR3 length: 11; J gene: TRBJ2-7; V gene: TRBV28; D gene: .; clone size: .
CDR3 DNA: TGTGCCAGCAGCTCCAGGACAGGGCTCCCAAGGGGCTACACCTTC; CDR3 protein: CASSSRTGLPRGYTF; CDR3 length: 15; J gene: TRBJ1-2; V gene: TRBV7-9; D gene: TRBD1; clone size: .
CDR3 DNA: TGCGCCAGCAGCTTGGAATACAGGGGAGAGACCCAGTACTTC; CDR3 protein: CASSLEYRGETQYF; CDR3 length: 14; J gene: TRBJ2-5; V gene: TRBV5-1; D gene: TRBD1; clone size: .
CDR3 DNA: TGTGCCAGCAGCGCCGGGAAGGGTATAGACGCAAGATTCTTC; CDR3 protein: CASSAGKGIDARFF; CDR3 length: 14; J gene: TRBJ2-1; V gene: TRBV5-4; D gene: .; clone size: .
CDR3 DNA: TGTGCCAGCAGCATAATATCCTGGACTAGTATGTTCAAAGATACGCAGTATTTT; CDR3 protein: CASSIISWTSMFKDTQYF; CDR3 length: 18; J gene: TRBJ2-3; V gene: TRBV7-9; D gene: TRBD2; clone size: .
CDR3 DNA: TGTGCCAGCTTAAAAGGGCTAGAGGTCGGGGAGCTGTTTTTT; CDR3 protein: CASLKGLEVGELFF; CDR3 length: 14; J gene: TRBJ2-2; V gene: TRBV5-5; D gene: .; clone size: .
CDR3 DNA: TGTGCCAGCAGCCCCGGGACAGCCTATGGCTACACCTTC; CDR3 protein: CASSPGTAYGYTF; CDR3 length: 13; J gene: TRBJ1-2; V gene: TRBV5-5; D gene: TRBD1; clone size: few
CDR3 DNA: TGTGCCAGCAGCTTAGTGGGAGTTGGAACCGGGGAGCTGTTTTTT; CDR3 protein: CASSLVGVGTGELFF; CDR3 length: 15; J gene: TRBJ2-2; V gene: TRBV7-9; D gene: .; clone size: .
CDR3 DNA: TGCGCCAGCAGCCAAGGGCCCGGGGCCAGGTGGACTGAAGCTTTCTTT; CDR3 protein: CASSQGPGARWTEAFF; CDR3 length: 16; J gene: TRBJ1-1; V gene: TRBV4-1; D gene: .; clone size: .
CDR3 DNA: TGTGCCAGCTCACCCTTAATGAGGGGAACCTACGAGCAGTACTTC; CDR3 protein: CASSPLMRGTYEQYF; CDR3 length: 15; J gene: TRBJ2-7; V gene: TRBV18; D gene: .; clone size: few
CDR3 DNA: TGTGCCAGCAGGGACCTGAGTAACTATGGCTACACCTTC; CDR3 protein: CASRDLSNYGYTF; CDR3 length: 13; J gene: TRBJ1-2; V gene: TRBV6-5; D gene: .; clone size: .
CDR3 DNA: TGTGCTAGTGGTGACCGAACAGGCACAGATACGCAGTATTTT; CDR3 protein: CASGDRTGTDTQYF; CDR3 length: 14; J gene: TRBJ2-3; V gene: TRBV12-5; D gene: .; clone size: .
CDR3 DNA: TGCGCCAGCAGCCCAGGGGACGGCGCCCCTTACGAGCAGTACTTC; CDR3 protein: CASSPGDGAPYEQYF; CDR3 length: 15; J gene: TRBJ2-7; V gene: TRBV5-1; D gene: .; clone size: .
CDR3 DNA: TGTGCCAGCAGCTTTAAACAGGGGGCGATCACCGGGGAGCTGTTTTTT; CDR3 protein: CASSFKQGAITGELFF; CDR3 length: 16; J gene: TRBJ2-2; V gene: TRBV11-2; D gene: TRBD1; clone size: .
CDR3 DNA: TGTGCCAGCAGTTCTTCCCGACTAGCGAGAGATACGCAGTATTTT; CDR3 protein: CASSSSRLARDTQYF; CDR3 length: 15; J gene: TRBJ2-3; V gene: TRBV28; D gene: TRBD2; clone size: .
CDR3 DNA: TGTGCCACCAGCAGAGTGCAGGGGGCGCGTCCCGGGGAGCTGTTTTTT; CDR3 protein: CATSRVQGARPGELFF; CDR3 length: 16; J gene: TRBJ2-2; V gene: TRBV15; D gene: TRBD1; clone size: .
CDR3 DNA: TGTGCCAGCAGCTCTAGCCTGGATGAGCAGTTCTTC; CDR3 protein: CASSSSLDEQFF; CDR3 length: 12; J gene: TRBJ2-1; V gene: TRBV2; D gene: .; clone size: .